The 15 T cell receptor beta chains listed next were all sequenced from one sample in a study of early T cells in non-severe SARS-CoV-2 infection. TCRdb recomputed calls from the 5' RACE reads with MiXCR, one row per CDR3 protein. The sample records tens of thousands of distinct CDR3 sequences, 8.7% being singletons. Specimen: whole blood, collected at baseline. Receptors were obtained from an adult who was a healthcare worker with PCR-confirmed SARS-CoV-2 infection or an uninfected control (not recorded which).

V is TRBV6-5 and J is TRBJ1-5; 9 bases agree with TRBD1. CDR1 is MNHEY and CDR2 is SVGAGI in the germline V gene. After removal of 6 bases from V and 4 bases from J, the junction contained 7 bases not matched to a gene. This CDR3 region has 15 residues. Written as DNA, the CDR3 is TGTGCCAGCAGCCGAACAGGGGGCGGGAATCAGCCCCAGCATTTT. The encoded protein is CASSRTGGGNQPQHF.

In this sample, this clonotype turned up many times. The chain employs TRBV5-1 and TRBJ2-6; no clear D gene. This CDR3 has 18 amino acids. V was cut by 4 bases and J by 0 bases, with 17 bases left in between. Germline lookup yields CDR1 SGHRS and CDR2 YFSETQ. CDR3 amino acids: CASSPLKGFVSGANVLTF. The CDR3 bases are TGCGCCAGCAGCCCGCTGAAGGGTTTTGTCTCTGGGGCCAACGTCCTGACTTTC. Drawing the rest from reference TRBV5-1 and TRBJ2-6, the complete variable domain is KAGVTQTPRYLIKTRGQQVTLSCSPISGHRSVSWYQQTPGQGLQFLFEYFSETQRNKGNFPGRFSGRQFSNSRSEMNVSTLELGDSALYLCASSPLKGFVSGANVLTFGAGSRLTVL.

This clonotype was seen only a few times. The chain has TRBV20-1 and TRBJ2-3, with TRBD1 as a possible D gene (6 bases). V gave up 1 base and J gave up 6 bases, with 17 bases separating them. This CDR3 is built from 15 residues. CDR1 is DFQATT, CDR2 SNEGSKA, per germline (reference sequence). CDR3: CSARARDTSFDTQYF. In nucleotides, the CDR3 is TGCAGTGCTAGAGCCCGGGACACTTCGTTCGATACGCAGTATTTT.

The chain combines TRBV19 with TRBJ2-7, with TRBD2 matching 9 bases. The CDR3 totals 15 residues. The V gene end was trimmed by 1 base and the J gene end by 2 bases; junction bases not matched to a gene: 3. Germline V lookup: CDR1 LNHDA, CDR2 SQIVND (reference sequence). Here the CDR3 reads CASSIVAGAPYEQYF. Written as DNA, the CDR3 is TGTGCCAGTAGTATAGTAGCGGGAGCTCCCTACGAGCAGTACTTC.

This clonotype was observed at least ten times. The J gene is TRBJ2-7, the V gene TRBV18; 7 nucleotides agree with TRBD2. In germline, CDR1 is KGHSH, CDR2 LQKENI. This CDR3 is 15 amino acids long. The V gene end was trimmed by 6 bases and the J gene end by 0 bases; junction bases not matched to a gene: 8. In DNA, the CDR3 is TGTGCCAGCTCCCACTCCGGGACTATCTCCTACGAGCAGTACTTC. This sequence encodes CASSHSGTISYEQYF.

This clonotype is categorized as medium-sized. The chain employs TRBV3-1 and TRBJ2-1; D gene unclear. Germline CDR1 LGHDT, CDR2 YNNKEL (reference sequence). The CDR3 is 15 amino acids. V was cut by 0 bases and J by 5 bases, with 11 bases left in between. The CDR3 DNA reads as TGTGCCAGCAGCCAAGACGGCCAACCCCACAATGAGCAGTTCTTC. As protein: CASSQDGQPHNEQFF.

The V gene is TRBV5-1, the J gene TRBJ2-5, with TRBD2 identical over 7 bases. The V gene end was trimmed by 5 bases and the J gene end by 4 bases; junction bases not matched to a gene: 11. The CDR3 runs to 15 residues. Germline V gene sequence: CDR1 SGHRS, CDR2 YFSETQ. CDR3 residues: CASSLASGLGETQYF. As DNA, the CDR3 is TGCGCCAGCAGTTTAGCTAGCGGACTGGGAGAGACCCAGTACTTC.

The chain uses TRBV29-1 and TRBJ1-1; no firm D call. Germline CDR1 reads SQVTM; CDR2 reads ANQGSEA. The CDR3 spans 14 residues. V lost 0 bases, J lost 6 bases, and 14 bases lay in between. Here the CDR3 DNA reads TGCAGCGTTGAAGATCTAATGCTTGGGCCTGAAGCTTTCTTT. Amino acid sequence: CSVEDLMLGPEAFF.

This clonotype was observed a few times. The genes are TRBV6-6 and TRBJ1-1; D gene unclear. Germline V gene lookup returns CDR1 MNHNY and CDR2 SVGAGI (reference sequence). This CDR3 has 12 residues. Trimming shortened V by 4 bases and J by 1 base, and 4 bases separated the two germline ends. CDR3 region: CASSFANTEAFF. DNA of the CDR3: TGTGCCAGCAGTTTTGCGAACACTGAAGCTTTCTTT.

In this sample, this clonotype turned up a few times. This sequence joins TRBV20-1 and TRBJ2-7, with a weak D call TRBD1 (6 bases). V lost 6 bases and J lost 4, with 16 bases in between. Germline values: CDR1 DFQATT, CDR2 SNEGSKA (reference sequence). The CDR3 extends over 13 amino acids. The CDR3 coding sequence is TGCAGTGCCCTCCTGACAGGCCTGTACGAGCAGTACTTC. Its translation: CSALLTGLYEQYF.

The J gene is TRBJ1-2, the V gene TRBV7-9; D ambiguous. This CDR3 comprises 13 residues. Trimming removed 5 bases from V and 4 bases from J, with 11 bases in between. CDR1 and CDR2 (germline): SEHNR, FQNEAQ (reference sequence). The CDR3 loop reads CASSRGAAYGYTF. For the CDR3, the DNA is TGTGCCAGCAGCCGGGGTGCAGCCTATGGCTACACCTTC. The whole variable domain, remainder taken from reference TRBV7-9 and TRBJ1-2, is DTGVSQNPRHKITKRGQNVTFRCDPISEHNRLYWYRQTLGQGPEFLTYFQNEAQLEKSRLLSDRFSAERPKGSFSTLEIQRTEQGDSAMYLCASSRGAAYGYTFGSGTRLTVV.

The J gene is TRBJ2-4, the V gene TRBV4-1; D perhaps matches TRBD1 (5 bases). This CDR3 comprises 17 residues. Germline CDR1 MGHRA, CDR2 YSYEKL. V was cut by 3 bases and J by 1 base, with 16 bases left in between. Written as DNA, the CDR3 is TGCGCCAGCAGCCAGCCCCAGACACCAGGGGCCAAAAACATTCAGTACTTC. Its protein product is CASSQPQTPGAKNIQYF.

This clonotype has a handful of counts. The chain links TRBV10-3 to TRBJ2-7; D not resolved. V lost 8 bases and J 2 bases, leaving 10 bases between the germline ends. Per germline, CDR1 ENHRY and CDR2 SYGVKD. CDR3 length equals 12 residues. This chain's CDR3 is CAIGAVAYEQYF. The CDR3 DNA sequence: TGTGCCATCGGCGCGGTAGCCTACGAGCAGTACTTC.

This clonotype was detected only a few times. This rearrangement joins TRBV5-1 to TRBJ1-6; maybe TRBD1 (5 bases). CDR1 is SGHRS, CDR2 YFSETQ, per germline. Trimming left V 0 bases short and J 7 bases short, with 11 bases between. The CDR3 covers 15 residues. This CDR3 is CASSLGRDGNSPLHF. In nucleotides, the CDR3 is TGCGCCAGCAGCTTGGGCCGGGACGGAAATTCACCCCTCCACTTT.

This clonotype was seen more than once but under ten times. The rearrangement joins TRBV19 to TRBJ2-2; D remains ambiguous. Trimming removed 4 bases at V and 0 bases at J, with 12 bases between. Germline CDR1 and CDR2: LNHDA and SQIVND (reference sequence). The CDR3 is 16 amino acids. The CDR3 region has the DNA TGTGCCAGTAGTACCCAGCCGGCAGCGAACACCGGGGAGCTGTTTTTT. Its translation: CASSTQPAANTGELFF.